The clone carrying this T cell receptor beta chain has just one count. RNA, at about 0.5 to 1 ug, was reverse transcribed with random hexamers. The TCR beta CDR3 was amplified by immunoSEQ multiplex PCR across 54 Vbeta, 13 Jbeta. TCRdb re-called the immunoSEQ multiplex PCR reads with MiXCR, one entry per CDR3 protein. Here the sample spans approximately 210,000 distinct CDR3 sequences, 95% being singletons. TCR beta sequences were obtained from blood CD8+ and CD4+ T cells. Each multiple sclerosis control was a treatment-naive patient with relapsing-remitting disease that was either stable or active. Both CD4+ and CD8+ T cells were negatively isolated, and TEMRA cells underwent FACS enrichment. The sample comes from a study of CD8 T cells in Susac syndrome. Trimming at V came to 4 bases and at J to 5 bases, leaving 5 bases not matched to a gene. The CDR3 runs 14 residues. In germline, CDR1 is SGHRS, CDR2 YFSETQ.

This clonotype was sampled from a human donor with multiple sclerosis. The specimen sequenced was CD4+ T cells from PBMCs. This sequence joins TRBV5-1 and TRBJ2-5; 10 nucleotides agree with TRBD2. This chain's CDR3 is CASSTSGIGETQYF. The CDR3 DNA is TGCGCCAGCAGCACTAGCGGGATAGGGGAGACCCAGTACTTC.